These T cell receptor beta chains were read from a single sample in a study of PD-L1 blockade in urothelial cancer. Generated by immunoSEQ multiplex PCR, the TCRdb table keeps only in-frame clones and is missing some. The table has tens of thousands of clones, 87% seen once; the top ten hold 7.5% to 8.5%. The sample in question was PBMCs, obtained around atezolizumab (anti-PD-L1) treatment. The receptors originated from a man aged 55-75 years with urothelial cancer. Both conserved end residues are part of each CDR3. A D gene is named only where the DNA matches it firmly. A row's size may be missing; if present it is once, few, many or a size class.

CDR3 DNA: TGCGCCAGCAGCCAAGATCGATACGCGGGACAGGGGAAGAACGAGCAGTACTTC
CDR3 protein: CASSQDRYAGQGKNEQYF
clone size: once
D gene: TRBD1
V gene: TRBV4-1
J gene: TRBJ2-7

CDR3 DNA: TGTGCCAGCGGAGGGGGACAGGGAACGGTTCTCTATGGCTACACCTTC
CDR3 protein: CASGGGQGTVLYGYTF
clone size: -
D gene: TRBD1
V gene: TRBV27
J gene: TRBJ1-2

CDR3 DNA: TGTGCCAGCAGCTTAAGGGGGCGGAATGAAAAACTGTTTTTT
CDR3 protein: CASSLRGRNEKLFF
clone size: -
D gene: TRBD1
V gene: TRBV5-4
J gene: TRBJ1-4

CDR3 DNA: TGTGCCAGCAGTAACAGGGGTTCTGGAAACACCATATATTTT
CDR3 protein: CASSNRGSGNTIYF
clone size: few
D gene: TRBD1
V gene: TRBV27
J gene: TRBJ1-3

CDR3 DNA: TGTGCCAGCAGCGAGGGGGCTTTCGCAACTAATGAAAAACTGTTTTTT
CDR3 protein: CASSEGAFATNEKLFF
clone size: -
D gene: TRBD1
V gene: TRBV9
J gene: TRBJ1-4

CDR3 DNA: TGTGCCAGCAGCGTAGAAGCGGGCCTGGGCATTCAGTACTTC
CDR3 protein: CASSVEAGLGIQYF
clone size: -
D gene: -
V gene: TRBV9
J gene: TRBJ2-4

CDR3 DNA: TGCGCCAGCAGCCGGGACAGCAACTCTGGAAACACCATATATTTT
CDR3 protein: CASSRDSNSGNTIYF
clone size: -
D gene: TRBD1
V gene: TRBV4-3
J gene: TRBJ1-3

CDR3 DNA: TGTGCCAGCAGCTTGGCCCCGTTAGCAGGGACAGATACGCAGTATTTT
CDR3 protein: CASSLAPLAGTDTQYF
clone size: -
D gene: -
V gene: TRBV5-4
J gene: TRBJ2-3

CDR3 DNA: TGTGCCAGTAGCGCGGGGGGAGAGACCCAGTACTTC
CDR3 protein: CASSAGGETQYF
clone size: -
D gene: TRBD2
V gene: TRBV19
J gene: TRBJ2-5

CDR3 DNA: TGCGCCAGCAGCCAAGGGCGACAGGGGGCCTATGGCTACACCTTC
CDR3 protein: CASSQGRQGAYGYTF
clone size: -
D gene: TRBD1
V gene: TRBV4-3
J gene: TRBJ1-2

CDR3 DNA: TGTGCCAGCAGTCAAGGGACAGTAAATTCACCCCTCCACTTT
CDR3 protein: CASSQGTVNSPLHF
clone size: -
D gene: TRBD1
V gene: TRBV27
J gene: TRBJ1-6

CDR3 DNA: TGTGCCTGGAATAACAGGATCCAAGAGACCCAGTACTTC
CDR3 protein: CAWNNRIQETQYF
clone size: once
D gene: -
V gene: TRBV30
J gene: TRBJ2-5

CDR3 DNA: TGTGCCAGTAGTTCCACCGGGAACACTGAAGCTTTCTTT
CDR3 protein: CASSSTGNTEAFF
clone size: -
D gene: -
V gene: TRBV19
J gene: TRBJ1-1

CDR3 DNA: TGTGCCTGGGTTCCGGGACAGGGATTTACAGATACGCAGTATTTT
CDR3 protein: CAWVPGQGFTDTQYF
clone size: few
D gene: TRBD1
V gene: TRBV30
J gene: TRBJ2-3

CDR3 DNA: TGTGCCTCCTCCAGGGAGTCGGGGGTCGAGACCCAGTACTTC
CDR3 protein: CASSRESGVETQYF
clone size: -
D gene: -
V gene: TRBV30
J gene: TRBJ2-5

CDR3 DNA: TGTGCCAGCAGCTTAATGAGCGGGGGGTTTCGCGAGCAGTTCTTC
CDR3 protein: CASSLMSGGFREQFF
clone size: -
D gene: TRBD2
V gene: TRBV11-2
J gene: TRBJ2-1

CDR3 DNA: TGTGCCAGCAGCTTAAGTACTAACACCGGGGAGCTGTTTTTT
CDR3 protein: CASSLSTNTGELFF
clone size: -
D gene: -
V gene: TRBV7-9
J gene: TRBJ2-2

CDR3 DNA: TGTGCCAGCAGTGAAGTCGGCACCGGGGAGCTGTTTTTT
CDR3 protein: CASSEVGTGELFF
clone size: -
D gene: -
V gene: TRBV6-1
J gene: TRBJ2-2

CDR3 DNA: TGTGCCAGCAGTAAGACAGGGGTCACTGAAGCTTTCTTT
CDR3 protein: CASSKTGVTEAFF
clone size: -
D gene: TRBD1
V gene: TRBV6-6
J gene: TRBJ1-1

CDR3 DNA: TGCGCCAGCAGTGAGTCGGGACAGGGGAAACTGGAGACCCAGTACTTC
CDR3 protein: CASSESGQGKLETQYF
clone size: -
D gene: TRBD1
V gene: TRBV10-1
J gene: TRBJ2-5

CDR3 DNA: TGCGCCAGCAGCGAGCTGGGAGGGGTGCGAGAGACCCAGTACTTC
CDR3 protein: CASSELGGVRETQYF
clone size: -
D gene: TRBD2
V gene: TRBV4-1
J gene: TRBJ2-5

CDR3 DNA: TGTGCCAGCAGTTTGTTGGGGCTCTCTCTCTCTGGGGCCAACGTCCTGACTTTC
CDR3 protein: CASSLLGLSLSGANVLTF
clone size: once
D gene: -
V gene: TRBV27
J gene: TRBJ2-6

CDR3 DNA: TGTGCCAGCTCATTCGGACAGGCTTACGAGCAGTACTTC
CDR3 protein: CASSFGQAYEQYF
clone size: few
D gene: TRBD1
V gene: TRBV11-3
J gene: TRBJ2-7

CDR3 DNA: TGTGCCAGCAGCGCCTTCAAGGGGGCGGGTGATACGCAGTATTTT
CDR3 protein: CASSAFKGAGDTQYF
clone size: -
D gene: TRBD1
V gene: TRBV7-3
J gene: TRBJ2-3

CDR3 DNA: TGCGCCAGCAGCCGACAAAGGGCGGGGGCGGACTATGGCTACACCTTC
CDR3 protein: CASSRQRAGADYGYTF
clone size: -
D gene: -
V gene: TRBV5-1
J gene: TRBJ1-2

CDR3 DNA: TGTGCCAGCAGCTACCGTGGGCTGGCTAATGAAAAACTGTTTTTT
CDR3 protein: CASSYRGLANEKLFF
clone size: -
D gene: -
V gene: TRBV7-2
J gene: TRBJ1-4